The clone carrying this TCR beta chain was observed a few times. Its antigen is still unknown. This specimen comes from a study of neurological immune-mediated disorders. Findings and limits, study-wide: Patients with HTLV-1-associated myelopathy had the highest level of TCR clonal expansion, whereas patients with multiple sclerosis had the lowest level, falling beneath the level found in healthy controls. Expanded clones shared no CDR3 amino acid sequences across subjects, suggesting private repertoires in all groups.

The CDR3 consists of 13 residues. Deletions cut 4 bases from V and 10 bases from J, with 16 bases between. Germline V lookup: CDR1 MDHEN, CDR2 SYDVKM. The cDNA was synthesized by 5'RACE incorporating 10-nucleotide random UMIs. MiXCR, run by TCRdb on the 5' RACE reads, gives a single entry per CDR3 protein. The table records around 46,000 distinct CDR3 sequences, about 25% of them present only once. Unsorted libraries were prepared from 2 million PBMCs held at -80 C. The rearrangement links TRBV28 to TRBJ1-1; D is unresolved. The sample comprised PBMCs. This receptor was taken from a woman in her 70s in good health. The CDR3 coding sequence is TGTGCCAGCAGTTCCCCCTACGAGCTAAGAGCTTTCTTT. Its protein is CASSSPYELRAFF. The full variable domain, with the rest looked up from reference TRBV28 and TRBJ1-1, is DVKVTQSSRYLVKRTGEKVFLECVQDMDHENMFWYRQDPGLGLRLIYFSYDVKMKEKGDIPEGYSVSREKKERFSLILESASTNQTSMYLCASSSPYELRAFFGQGTRLTVV.